These 14 T cell receptor beta chains came from one sample sequenced in a study of spatial heterogeneity in lung cancer. What these receptors recognize is not known. The study, taken as a whole, reports: Counts of expanded intratumoral alpha and beta TCRs tracked tumor mutation counts.

Time point specified: sample taken at primary tumor resection. TCRdb redid the calling of the 5' RACE reads with MiXCR, one entry per CDR3 protein. The sample yields thousands of distinct CDR3 sequences, about 10% seen once. The material was lung tumor tissue, obtained at surgery. The receptors come from a male donor with early-stage non-small cell lung cancer.

Within the sample, this clonotype is medium-sized. The V call is TRBV28, the J call TRBJ2-4, with 8 bases aligning to TRBD2. Germline V gene data show CDR1 as MDHEN and CDR2 as SYDVKM. This CDR3 comprises 16 residues. V trimming: 4 bases; J trimming: 1 base; junction bases outside the gene matches: 6. In nucleotides, the CDR3 is TGTGCCAGCAGTTACGGGGGGGGCGCCGCCAAAAACATTCAGTACTTC. It yields the protein CASSYGGGAAKNIQYF. The entire variable domain, with the rest obtained from reference TRBV28 and TRBJ2-4, is as follows: DVKVTQSSRYLVKRTGEKVFLECVQDMDHENMFWYRQDPGLGLRLIYFSYDVKMKEKGDIPEGYSVSREKKERFSLILESASTNQTSMYLCASSYGGGAAKNIQYFGAGTRLSVL.

This clonotype was recorded at least ten times. The chain's CDR3 is CASSSDSNTEAFF. Here the CDR3 DNA reads TGCGCCAGCAGCTCCGACAGCAACACTGAAGCTTTCTTT. The chain links TRBV5-1 to TRBJ1-1; possibly TRBD1 for D (5 bases). CDR3 size: 13 residues. Deletions cut 3 bases from V and 2 bases from J, with 8 bases between. Germline CDR1 reads SGHRS; CDR2 reads YFSETQ.

By proportion, this clonotype is medium-sized. V is TRBV28 and J is TRBJ2-7; perhaps TRBD1 as D (6 bases). V lost 5 bases and J 0 bases, leaving 20 bases between the germline ends. Germline CDR1 and CDR2: MDHEN and SYDVKM. CDR3 size: 17 residues. As DNA, the CDR3 is TGTGCCAGCAGTAGAAAGCACAGGGTTGGAGTCTCCTACGAGCAGTACTTC. It encodes CASSRKHRVGVSYEQYF.

This clonotype ranks as medium-sized. V and J are TRBV20-1 and TRBJ1-6, with D possibly being TRBD1 (5 bases). V was trimmed by 6 bases and J by 0 bases, leaving 21 bases between them. CDR1 and CDR2 (germline): DFQATT, SNEGSKA (reference sequence). CDR3 length: 18 residues. CDR3 amino acids: CSAWSHVGGDSYNSPLHF. DNA for the CDR3: TGCAGTGCCTGGTCCCACGTTGGGGGGGACTCCTATAATTCACCCCTCCACTTT.

In its sample, this clonotype ranks as medium-sized (0.01 to 0.1%). The V and J genes are TRBV9 and TRBJ2-1; D remains ambiguous. The CDR3 consists of 11 residues. The V end was cut by 0 bases, the J end by 9 bases, with 4 bases between. Germline lookup yields CDR1 SGDLS and CDR2 YYNGEE. CDR3 sequence reads: CASSVDTEQFF. The DNA of the CDR3 is TGTGCCAGCAGCGTAGACACTGAGCAGTTCTTC.

This clonotype counts as medium-sized. The gene calls are TRBV12-3 or TRBV12-4 and TRBJ1-1; 7 positions agree with TRBD1. The CDR3 consists of 14 residues. With 4 bases clipped from V and 2 bases from J, the junction kept 4 bases outside the gene matches. CDR3 residues: CASSSQGGNTEAFF. The CDR3 DNA reads as TGTGCCAGCAGTTCCCAGGGGGGAAACACTGAAGCTTTCTTT.

In its sample, this clonotype ranks as medium-sized (0.01 to 0.1%). The rearrangement uses TRBV9 and TRBJ2-3, with D perhaps matching TRBD1 or TRBD2 (7 bases each). Germline CDR1 SGDLS, CDR2 YYNGEE. The CDR3 is 14 amino acids. V lost 3 bases and J 4 bases, leaving 12 bases between the germline ends. This chain's CDR3 is CASSAGGGPDTQYF. The DNA of the CDR3 is TGTGCCAGCAGCGCAGGGGGGGGCCCAGATACGCAGTATTTT.

This clonotype ranks as medium-sized. The J gene is TRBJ1-5, the V gene TRBV2; TRBD1 might be the D (6 bases). Per germline, CDR1 SNHLY and CDR2 FYNNEI. Trimming removed 4 bases from V and 4 bases from J, with 14 bases in between. This CDR3 is 15 amino acids long. The CDR3 is CASSGLGGTNQPQHF. The DNA of the CDR3 is TGTGCCAGCAGTGGTTTGGGGGGGACAAATCAGCCCCAGCATTTT.

Relative to its sample, this clonotype is medium-sized. The chain links TRBV7-9 to TRBJ2-2; the match to TRBD2 covers 7 bases. The V and J ends lost 1 base and 4 bases, in that order; junction bases with no gene match: 3. The CDR3 runs to 15 residues. From germline, CDR1 is SEHNR and CDR2 FQNEAQ (reference sequence). The chain's CDR3 is CASSLETGGTGELFF. CDR3 in DNA: TGTGCCAGCAGCTTAGAGACGGGAGGCACCGGGGAGCTGTTTTTT.

This clonotype is classed as medium-sized (0.01 to 0.1%). CDR3 in DNA: TGTGCCAGCAGCCCCGGCTTTTACGAGCAGTACTTC. It encodes CASSPGFYEQYF. The V call is TRBV6-5, the J call TRBJ2-7; no clear D. V was shortened by 6 bases and J by 4 bases, with 10 bases between the two germline ends. CDR1 MNHEY and CDR2 SVGAGI come from the germline V gene. The CDR3 extends over 12 amino acids.

The chain carries TRBV7-8 and TRBJ1-5; maybe TRBD1 (5 bases). CDR3 length: 16 residues. CDR1 and CDR2 (germline): SGHVS, FQNEAQ. The V end lost 7 bases, the J end lost 4 bases, and 20 bases lay between the germline ends. The CDR3 protein is CASTTGGDLRNQPQHF. For the CDR3, the DNA is TGTGCCAGCACCACAGGCGGGGACCTGCGAAATCAGCCCCAGCATTTT.

This clonotype is medium-sized. The chain uses TRBV28 and TRBJ2-5, with 7 bases identical to TRBD1. J was trimmed by 1 base and V by 5 bases; bases with no gene match: 4. The germline V gene encodes CDR1 MDHEN and CDR2 SYDVKM. CDR3 length equals 14 residues. The CDR3 coding sequence is TGTGCCAGCAGTCCGGGACAGTCCCAAGAGACCCAGTACTTC. Translation gives CASSPGQSQETQYF. Using reference TRBV28 and TRBJ2-5 for the parts outside the CDR3, the full variable domain is DVKVTQSSRYLVKRTGEKVFLECVQDMDHENMFWYRQDPGLGLRLIYFSYDVKMKEKGDIPEGYSVSREKKERFSLILESASTNQTSMYLCASSPGQSQETQYFGPGTRLLVL.

This clonotype has a count of ten or more. The chain is built from TRBV19 and TRBJ2-4, with a tentative D call TRBD2 (5 bases). CDR1 is LNHDA and CDR2 is SQIVND in the germline V gene (reference sequence). The CDR3 has 17 residues. V was cut by 5 bases and J by 8 bases, with 25 bases left in between. In DNA, the CDR3 is TGTGCCAGTAGTCTGACACCACCAACAGCTCCCGGGGACATTCAGTACTTC. This gives the protein CASSLTPPTAPGDIQYF.

By frequency in the sample, this clonotype is medium-sized. The chain recombines TRBV5-5 with TRBJ2-6; a possible D gene is TRBD2 (6 bases). The germline V gene has CDR1 SGHKS and CDR2 YYEKEE (reference sequence). Trimming shortened V by 5 bases and J by 1 base, and 13 bases separated the two germline ends. The length of the CDR3 is 16 residues. Here the CDR3 reads CASRRRGASGANVLTF. The CDR3, as DNA: TGTGCCAGCAGGCGGCGGGGCGCATCTGGGGCCAACGTCCTGACTTTC.